Presented here are 22 T cell receptor beta chains from one specimen sequenced in a study of PD-L1 blockade in urothelial cancer. Time point meaning: pretreatment peripheral blood. The assay was immunoSEQ multiplex PCR, and TCRdb's table has in-frame clones only and misses some. This repertoire shows approximately 55,000 clones, more than 70% found once; its top ten account for 20% to 25%. This sample comprised PBMCs, obtained around atezolizumab (anti-PD-L1) treatment. Every receptor here comes from a man aged 55 to 70 with urothelial cancer.

The rearrangement uses TRBV30 and TRBJ1-4; possibly TRBD1 for D (6 bases). The CDR3 consists of 17 residues. Trimming cost V 2 bases and J 5 bases, with 21 bases left between them. Per the germline V gene, CDR1 is GTSNPN and CDR2 is SVGIG (reference sequence). DNA for the CDR3: TGTGCCTGGAGTCCCCGTAGGTTGGGACACCTAAATGAAAAACTGTTTTTT. It is translated as CAWSPRRLGHLNEKLFF.

The chain uses TRBV30 and TRBJ1-1; 7 positions match TRBD1. This CDR3 has 14 residues. From germline, CDR1 is GTSNPN and CDR2 SVGIG (reference sequence). Trimming removed 4 bases from V and 5 bases from J; junction bases left unmatched: 10. This CDR3 reads CAWNLGRGRTEAFF. The DNA for the CDR3 is TGTGCCTGGAACCTAGGTAGGGGGCGGACTGAAGCTTTCTTT.

This clone appeared once. The chain uses TRBV6-1 and TRBJ1-2; TRBD1 is a possible D gene (5 bases). This CDR3 is built from 15 residues. Trimming took 3 bases from V and 4 from J, leaving 15 bases between them. The germline V gene encodes CDR1 MNHNS and CDR2 SASEGT. The CDR3 nucleotides read TGTGCCAGCAGTGAGGTGTTCGGGGGAGGCTATGGCTACACCTTC. Its protein is CASSEVFGGGYGYTF.

The V gene is TRBV14, the J gene TRBJ1-2; D possibly corresponds to TRBD1 (6 bases). The germline gives CDR1 SGHDN, CDR2 FVKESK. The CDR3 is made up of 15 amino acids. Trimming removed 1 base at V and 4 bases at J, with 13 bases between. In nucleotides, the CDR3 is TGTGCCAGCAGCCAAGCAGGACAGAAGATCTATGGCTACACCTTC. This codes for CASSQAGQKIYGYTF.

The V gene is TRBV9, the J gene TRBJ1-5; D possibly corresponds to TRBD1 (6 bases). The length of the CDR3 is 17 residues. Germline V gives CDR1 SGDLS, CDR2 YYNGEE. Deletions cut 0 bases from V and 0 bases from J, with 13 bases between. The CDR3 coding sequence is TGTGCCAGCAGCGTAGGGACAGAGGACCGTAGCAATCAGCCCCAGCATTTT. This gives the protein CASSVGTEDRSNQPQHF.

This clone showed up just once. This CDR3 reads CASSGDFGLYGYTF. The CDR3 region has the DNA TGTGCCAGCAGCGGGGACTTTGGGCTCTATGGCTACACCTTC. The chain recombines TRBV5-5 with TRBJ1-2; D might be TRBD1 (5 bases). Germline V gene lookup returns CDR1 SGHKS and CDR2 YYEKEE (reference sequence). With 4 bases removed from V and 4 bases from J, the gap between germline ends came to 14 bases. CDR3 size: 14 residues.

The genes are TRBV5-4 and TRBJ1-1; maybe TRBD1 (5 bases). The CDR3 runs 14 residues. V lost 5 bases and J 1 base, leaving 12 bases between the germline ends. Germline CDR1 and CDR2: SGHNT and YYREEE (reference sequence). For the CDR3, the DNA is TGTGCCAGCAGAGGCAGGGTTGGGAACACTGAAGCTTTCTTT. This codes for CASRGRVGNTEAFF.

The chain joins TRBV7-3 to TRBJ2-2; D is possibly TRBD2 (6 bases). This CDR3 has 19 amino acids. Germline V lookup: CDR1 SGHTA, CDR2 FQGTGA. V shed 5 bases and J shed 0 bases, with 22 bases lying between them. The CDR3 DNA follows: TGTGCCAGCAGCCAGCGGAATAGCGGCAAAGCTACGAACACCGGGGAGCTGTTTTTT. It specifies CASSQRNSGKATNTGELFF. The whole variable domain, remainder taken from reference TRBV7-3 and TRBJ2-2, is GAGVSQTPSNKVTEKGKYVELRCDPISGHTALYWYRQSLGQGPEFLIYFQGTGAADDSGLPNDRFFAVRPEGSVSTLKIQRTERGDSAVYLCASSQRNSGKATNTGELFFGEGSRLTVL.

The genes are TRBV10-3 and TRBJ2-1, with TRBD1 as a possible D gene (6 bases). V dropped 3 bases and J dropped 3 bases, with 6 bases sitting between them. CDR1 is ENHRY and CDR2 is SYGVKD in the germline V gene. This CDR3 has 13 amino acids. CDR3 nucleotide sequence: TGTGCCATCAGTGAACAGGGCTACAATGAGCAGTTCTTC. Its protein is CAISEQGYNEQFF.

V is TRBV9 and J is TRBJ2-7; 7 bases are a match to TRBD2. Germline V gene sequence: CDR1 SGDLS, CDR2 YYNGEE. With 0 bases clipped from V and 2 bases from J, the junction kept 5 bases outside the gene matches. The CDR3 has 15 residues. The CDR3 loop is CASSVAPGLAYEQYF. CDR3 nucleotides: TGTGCCAGCAGCGTAGCCCCTGGACTAGCCTACGAGCAGTACTTC.

The chain couples TRBV18 to TRBJ1-4, with a tentative D call TRBD1 (6 bases). V was clipped by 7 bases and J by 6 bases, with 12 bases between them. Germline CDR1 reads KGHSH; CDR2 reads LQKENI. This CDR3 is 13 amino acids long. The DNA of the CDR3 is TGTGCCAGCTTACAGGGAATAGATGAAAAACTGTTTTTT. Amino acid sequence: CASLQGIDEKLFF.

This clone was counted a single time. The chain employs TRBV12-5 and TRBJ1-1, with 7 bases aligning to TRBD1. V shed 6 bases and J 8 bases; nucleotides not matched to a gene: 12. Looked up from germline, CDR1 is LGHNT and CDR2 is FRNRAP. The CDR3 consists of 14 residues. CDR3 amino acids: CASGPSTGTTEAFF. In DNA form, the CDR3 reads TGTGCTAGTGGACCATCGACAGGGACAACGGAAGCTTTCTTT.

The chain couples TRBV30 to TRBJ2-5; 7 nucleotides agree with TRBD1. The J segment lost 5 bases and the V segment lost 0 bases, leaving 9 bases of the junction unmatched. The germline CDR1 and CDR2 sequences are GTSNPN and SVGIG (reference sequence). This CDR3 has 15 residues. CDR3 loop: CAWSVLTGVWETQYF. The CDR3 DNA reads TGTGCCTGGAGTGTACTCACAGGGGTCTGGGAGACCCAGTACTTC.

This rearrangement joins TRBV4-1 to TRBJ2-7; the D gene is possibly TRBD2 (6 bases). Germline V gene sequence: CDR1 MGHRA, CDR2 YSYEKL. The V gene lost 1 base and the J gene lost 2 bases, with 12 bases spanning the gap. This CDR3 is 15 amino acids long. The CDR3 loop is CASSQAAGMTYEQYF. For the CDR3, the DNA is TGCGCCAGCAGCCAAGCGGCGGGGATGACCTACGAGCAGTACTTC.

The chain uses TRBV11-2 and TRBJ2-2; 10 nucleotides agree with TRBD2. Germline loops: CDR1 SGHAT, CDR2 FQNNGV. CDR3 size: 16 residues. J gave up 6 bases and V 1 base, and 5 bases lay outside the gene matches. Here the CDR3 DNA reads TGTGCCAGCAGCTTAGCTAGCGGGAGTTTGGCCGGGGAGCTGTTTTTT. Translation gives CASSLASGSLAGELFF.

This rearrangement joins TRBV9 to TRBJ2-5; TRBD1 matches at 12 bases. The CDR3 is 16 amino acids. Germline-derived CDR1 and CDR2 are SGDLS and YYNGEE. V lost 4 bases to trimming and J lost 4 bases; unmatched junction nucleotides: 8. CDR3 in DNA: TGTGCCAGCAGCAAGACCGGGACAGGGGGCTTAGAGACCCAGTACTTC. Protein product: CASSKTGTGGLETQYF.

The J gene is TRBJ1-6, the V gene TRBV6-4; D is ambiguous. The CDR3 sequence is 13 residues long. Germline V gene data show CDR1 as MRHNA and CDR2 as SNTAGT. Trimming stripped 4 bases from V and 7 bases from J, with 8 bases between. The CDR3 spells CASSAERNSPLHF. The CDR3 DNA reads as TGTGCCAGCAGTGCGGAGAGAAATTCACCCCTCCACTTT.

This chain links TRBV7-9 with TRBJ2-1; TRBD1 matches at 9 bases. Germline values: CDR1 SEHNR, CDR2 FQNEAQ (reference sequence). V shed 1 base, J shed 3 bases, and the junction held 1 base outside the gene matches. This CDR3 region has 15 residues. The CDR3 coding sequence is TGTGCCAGCAGCTTAGGGACAGGGGTCTACAATGAGCAGTTCTTC. Translating it yields CASSLGTGVYNEQFF.

In its sample, this clone was seen a few times. This rearrangement joins TRBV10-2 to TRBJ1-5, with a tentative D call TRBD1 (5 bases). Germline CDR1 WSHSY, CDR2 SAAADI. This CDR3 comprises 14 residues. V dropped 6 bases and J dropped 2 bases, with 11 bases sitting between them. This CDR3 is CASSVKGGNQPQHF. The CDR3, as DNA: TGCGCCAGCAGCGTAAAAGGGGGCAATCAGCCCCAGCATTTT.

The chain links TRBV5-6 to TRBJ1-5; D is perhaps TRBD1 (5 bases). Deletions cut 3 bases from V and 3 bases from J, with 10 bases between. The CDR3 extends over 14 amino acids. Germline-derived CDR1 and CDR2 are SGHDT and YYEEEE. Here the CDR3 DNA reads TGTGCCAGCAGCTCGGGACTCCACAATCAGCCCCAGCATTTT. This encodes CASSSGLHNQPQHF.

V is TRBV13 and J is TRBJ1-1; no reliable D call. Germline loops: CDR1 PRHDT, CDR2 FYEKMQ (reference sequence). Trimming pared 2 bases from V and 0 bases from J, leaving 7 bases between. The CDR3 is made up of 14 amino acids. CDR3 loop: CASSLPRMNTEAFF. CDR3 DNA: TGTGCCAGCAGCTTACCCAGGATGAACACTGAAGCTTTCTTT.

The chain is built from TRBV5-1 and TRBJ1-5; D gene ambiguous. There are 14 residues in the CDR3. Germline values: CDR1 SGHRS, CDR2 YFSETQ. V was pared by 3 bases and J by 3 bases, with 10 bases between. CDR3 sequence reads: CASSSGISNQPQHF. The CDR3 DNA follows: TGCGCCAGCAGCTCGGGGATCTCCAATCAGCCCCAGCATTTT.